The clone carrying this T cell receptor beta chain occurred many times. CDR3 length equals 15 residues. The trim removed 3 bases at V and 3 bases at J, leaving 3 bases unmatched. Germline CDR1 and CDR2: MRHNA and SNTAGT. These data come from a study of blood T cell repertoires in COVID-19. Repertoires were generated with immunoSEQ multiplex PCR, while TCRdb's copy carries only in-frame clones and drops some. Among about 220,000 clones listed, about nine tenths were seen once. The J gene is TRBJ2-3, the V gene TRBV6-4; 10 nucleotides align to TRBD1. Sequenced input: PBMCs or T cells enriched from blood (not recorded which). The clonotype was recovered from a woman between 35 and 50 years old with acute COVID-19. The CDR3 nucleotides read TGTGCCAGCAGTGAGACAGGGGGCGGAACAGATACGCAGTATTTT. It specifies CASSETGGGTDTQYF.